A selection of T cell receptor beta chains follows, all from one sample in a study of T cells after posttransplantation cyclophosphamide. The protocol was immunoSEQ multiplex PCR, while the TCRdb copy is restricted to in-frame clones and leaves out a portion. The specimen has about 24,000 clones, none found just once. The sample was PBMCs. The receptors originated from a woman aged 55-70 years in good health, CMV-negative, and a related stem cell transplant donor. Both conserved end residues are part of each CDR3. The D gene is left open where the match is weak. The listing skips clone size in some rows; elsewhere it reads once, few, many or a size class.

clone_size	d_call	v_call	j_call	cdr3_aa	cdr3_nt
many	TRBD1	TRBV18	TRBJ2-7	CASSPRDRSSYEQYF	TGTGCCAGCTCACCTCGGGACAGGAGCTCCTACGAGCAGTACTTC
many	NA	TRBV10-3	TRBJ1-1	CAISGDRFAFF	TGTGCCATCAGTGGAGACAGGTTCGCTTTCTTT
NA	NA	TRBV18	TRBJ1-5	CASSPGRVQPQHF	TGTGCCAGCTCACCCGGTCGCGTTCAGCCCCAGCATTTT
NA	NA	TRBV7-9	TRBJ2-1	CASSPQIVGEQFF	TGTGCCAGCAGCCCACAAATCGTTGGTGAGCAGTTCTTC
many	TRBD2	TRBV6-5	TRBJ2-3	CASRGTGGTQYF	TGTGCCAGCAGGGGAACGGGGGGGACGCAGTATTTT
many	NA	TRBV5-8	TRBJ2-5	CASSWPTGNQETQYF	TGTGCCAGCAGCTGGCCAACGGGGAACCAAGAGACCCAGTACTTC
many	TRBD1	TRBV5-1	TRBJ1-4	CASSAGTGAEKLFF	TGCGCCAGCAGCGCAGGGACAGGCGCCGAAAAACTGTTTTTT
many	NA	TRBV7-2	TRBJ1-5	CASSLVSGQGQPQHF	TGTGCCAGCAGCTTAGTTTCAGGGCAGGGCCAGCCCCAGCATTTT
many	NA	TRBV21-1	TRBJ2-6	CASSISGANVLTF	TGTGCCAGCAGCATCAGTGGGGCCAACGTCCTGACTTTC
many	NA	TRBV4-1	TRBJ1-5	CASSHLTGNQPQHF	TGCGCCAGCAGCCACCTCACAGGTAATCAGCCCCAGCATTTT
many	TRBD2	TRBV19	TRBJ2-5	CASSIDGRPAGETQYF	TGTGCCAGTAGTATAGACGGGAGGCCAGCGGGGGAGACCCAGTACTTC
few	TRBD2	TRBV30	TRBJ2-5	CAGSGLAGGGETQYF	TGTGCCGGGTCGGGACTAGCGGGAGGTGGAGAGACCCAGTACTTC
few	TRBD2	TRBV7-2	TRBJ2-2	CASSSSGSYTGELFF	TGTGCCAGCAGCTCTAGCGGGAGCTACACCGGGGAGCTGTTTTTT
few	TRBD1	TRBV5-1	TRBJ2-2	CASSLGQGVTGELFF	TGCGCCAGCAGCTTGGGGCAGGGGGTCACCGGGGAGCTGTTTTTT
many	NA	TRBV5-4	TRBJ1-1	CASSLGGQGRDTEAFF	TGTGCCAGCAGCTTGGGAGGGCAGGGGAGGGACACTGAAGCTTTCTTT
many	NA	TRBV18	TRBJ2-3	CASSLRQASSTDTQYF	TGTGCCAGCTCTCTCCGACAGGCCTCTAGCACAGATACGCAGTATTTT
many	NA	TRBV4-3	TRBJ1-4	CASSQDSQGNEKLFF	TGCGCCAGCAGCCAAGATTCCCAGGGGAATGAAAAACTGTTTTTT
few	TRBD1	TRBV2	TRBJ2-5	CASSAGGETQYF	TGTGCCAGCAGTGCAGGGGGCGAGACCCAGTACTTC
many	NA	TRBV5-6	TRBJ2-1	CASSYSGSGSYNEQFF	TGTGCCAGCTCGTATAGTGGGAGCGGCTCCTACAATGAGCAGTTCTTC
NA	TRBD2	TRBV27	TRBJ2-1	CASRSGSGNEQFF	TGTGCCAGCAGAAGCGGGAGTGGGAATGAGCAGTTCTTC
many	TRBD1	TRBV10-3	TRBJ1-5	CAIRDGTGGISNQPQHF	TGTGCCATCAGGGACGGGACAGGGGGTATTAGCAATCAGCCCCAGCATTTT
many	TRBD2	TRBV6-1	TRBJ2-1	CASSEIAGENEQFF	TGTGCCAGCAGTGAAATAGCGGGGGAAAATGAGCAGTTCTTC
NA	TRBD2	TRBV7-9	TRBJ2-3	CASSLGAWREVTDTQYF	TGTGCCAGCAGCTTAGGCGCCTGGCGGGAGGTCACAGATACGCAGTATTTT
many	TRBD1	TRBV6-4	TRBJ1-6	CASSAGTGNSPLHF	TGTGCCAGCAGTGCCGGGACAGGGAATTCACCCCTCCACTTT
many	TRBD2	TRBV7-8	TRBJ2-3	CASSFLAGGGTDTQYF	TGTGCCAGCAGCTTTTTAGCGGGAGGAGGGACAGATACGCAGTATTTT
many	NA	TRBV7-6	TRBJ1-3	CASSPQIGGAASGNTIYF	TGTGCCAGCAGCCCCCAGATAGGTGGGGCGGCCTCTGGAAACACCATATATTTT
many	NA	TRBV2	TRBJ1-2	CASSDGKGHRESYTF	TGTGCCAGCAGTGATGGTAAAGGGCACAGGGAGAGCTACACCTTC